The 10 T cell receptor beta chains given below trace back to one sample, sequenced in a study of spatial heterogeneity in lung cancer. Sample time point: sample taken at primary tumor resection. The authors sequenced whole RNA from tumor, nontumor lung or frozen PBMC without sorting. TCRdb re-derived calls from the 5' RACE reads in MiXCR, one entry per CDR3 protein. This table holds 65,000 to 85,000 distinct CDR3 sequences, approximately 20% found once. The source was PBMCs, collected at surgery. The receptors derive from a male donor with early-stage non-small cell lung cancer.

The chain combines TRBV7-8 with TRBJ1-2; D is undetermined. This CDR3 region has 14 residues. Trimming stripped 6 bases from V and 3 bases from J, with 14 bases between. The germline gives CDR1 SGHVS, CDR2 FQNEAQ. The CDR3 nucleotides read TGTGCCAGCAGGGGTATTGGGGATCACTATGGCTACACCTTC. Encoded protein: CASRGIGDHYGYTF.

This clonotype has only a few counts. The chain carries TRBV15 and TRBJ1-1; 8 nucleotides match TRBD1. The CDR3 sequence is 16 residues long. Germline CDR1 reads LNHNV; CDR2 reads YYDKDF (reference sequence). Trimming at V came to 8 bases and at J to 2 bases, leaving 13 bases not matched to a gene. CDR3 residues: CATGPMGDRPNTEAFF. Written as DNA, the CDR3 is TGTGCCACCGGCCCGATGGGGGACAGGCCCAACACTGAAGCTTTCTTT.

This clonotype was seen once. The chain uses TRBV5-1 and TRBJ2-3; D is ambiguous. The CDR3 is 14 amino acids. Germline assignment: CDR1 SGHRS and CDR2 YFSETQ. V lost 0 bases and J 2 bases, leaving 7 bases between the germline ends. CDR3 in amino acids: CASSLGEFTDTQYF. CDR3 nucleotides: TGCGCCAGCAGCTTGGGGGAATTCACAGATACGCAGTATTTT.

Points on this clonotype: A much larger clone lies one base from this, so it may be a read error. The chain carries TRBV30 and TRBJ2-4; D might be TRBD2 (6 bases). Germline-derived CDR1 and CDR2 are GTSNPN and SVGIG (reference sequence). CDR3 size: 15 residues. Trimming shortened V by 0 bases and J by 7 bases, and 16 bases separated the two germline ends. CDR3 sequence (DNA): TGTGCCTGGAGTGTACCGGGCGGGGCATTGAACATTCAGTACTTC. Its protein product is CAWSVPGGALNIQYF.

This clonotype was counted many times. V is TRBV11-2 and J is TRBJ2-2, with D unclear. Trimming shortened V by 1 base and J by 5 bases, and 2 bases separated the two germline ends. This CDR3 has 12 residues. The germline V gene encodes CDR1 SGHAT and CDR2 FQNNGV. DNA for the CDR3: TGTGCCAGCAGCTTAGTGACCGGGGAGCTGTTTTTT. Translation gives CASSLVTGELFF.

The genes are TRBV5-1 and TRBJ2-5; 8 positions match TRBD1. The ends lost 4 bases at V and 5 bases at J; junction bases unmatched: 7. The CDR3 is 14 residues long. Germline V gene data show CDR1 as SGHRS and CDR2 as YFSETQ. The CDR3 loop is CASSDQGAGETQYF. Here the CDR3 DNA reads TGCGCCAGCAGCGATCAGGGGGCCGGGGAGACCCAGTACTTC.

Comments on this clonotype: A read error may account for a junction end that differs from germline. The chain couples TRBV7-7 to TRBJ2-3, with D uncertain. This CDR3 region has 14 residues. The germline gives CDR1 SSHAT, CDR2 FNYEAQ (reference sequence). CDR3 bases: TGTGCTAGCAGCTTAGGAGCTAGCACAGATACGCAGTATTTT. Translating gives CASSLGASTDTQYF.

The chain recombines TRBV11-2 with TRBJ2-3; D is perhaps TRBD2 (6 bases). V was trimmed by 5 bases and J by 0 bases, leaving 21 bases between them. This CDR3 spans 18 amino acids. Germline V gene data show CDR1 as SGHAT and CDR2 as FQNNGV. The CDR3: CASSGTSFGMTSTDTQYF. The CDR3 DNA reads as TGTGCCAGCAGCGGGACTTCGTTCGGAATGACTAGCACAGATACGCAGTATTTT.

This clonotype has a count of ten or more. This sequence joins TRBV28 and TRBJ1-5; D not certain. V gave up 10 bases and J gave up 5 bases, with 15 bases separating them. This CDR3 region has 13 residues. Germline-derived CDR1 and CDR2 are MDHEN and SYDVKM. The CDR3 region is CATGAGKDQPQHF. The DNA of the CDR3 is TGTGCCACCGGCGCAGGTAAGGATCAGCCCCAGCATTTT.

Ten or more counts support this clonotype. The chain combines TRBV7-9 with TRBJ1-2; D is possibly TRBD1 (5 bases). The CDR3 contains 14 residues. Germline loops: CDR1 SEHNR, CDR2 FQNEAQ (reference sequence). Trimming cost V 6 bases and J 5 bases, with 16 bases left between them. DNA for the CDR3: TGTGCCAGCAGTCCTTCCGGGACTGCTTATGGCTACACCTTC. This translates into CASSPSGTAYGYTF.